The sequence of this T cell receptor (beta chain) was determined in a study of OX40 agonist ivuxolimab in advanced cancers. Study overall: Patients treated during dose escalation were battling hepatocellular carcinoma, melanoma, renal cell or head and neck cancer. The dose-escalation cohort was about 80% male, with a mean age of around 60 years, ranging about 23 to 90.

Patients with a history of autoimmune disease or on systemic immunosuppression were excluded. Remarks on this clone: The antigen remains undetermined.

Clones were sequenced by immunoSEQ multiplex PCR, and TCRdb holds only the in-frame ones, with some missing. Of some 13,000 clones listed, 90% to 95% are singletons. Germline trimming cut 5 bases from V and 0 bases from J; bases unmatched to any gene: 6. The germline V gene encodes CDR1 SGHNT and CDR2 YENEEA. The CDR3 is 16 residues long. Overall study results and limits: With doses of 0.1 to 3.0 mg/kg, CD4+ and CD8+ blood T cells had undergone clonal expansion by week 6.

This receptor was identified in an adult with an advanced solid tumor such as melanoma, head and neck, liver or kidney cancer. Sequenced here: CD4+ or CD8+ T cells sorted from blood, sampled in a trial of the OX40 agonist ivuxolimab. The V gene is TRBV11-3, the J gene TRBJ2-5; 10 nucleotides agree with TRBD2. The CDR3 sequence: CASSERSGGYQETQYF. CDR3 nucleotides: TGTGCCAGCAGCGAGCGTAGCGGGGGGTACCAAGAGACCCAGTACTTC.